Below, one TCR beta chain is given with its context. Across about 22 US areas, participants ranged in age from about 18 to 90 years. In germline, CDR1 is LNHNV, CDR2 YYDKDF (reference sequence). CDR3 length: 12 amino acids. V was cut by 5 bases and J by 2 bases, with 7 bases left in between. Measured with immunoSEQ multiplex PCR; TCRdb has only the in-frame clones, and not every one. The table records around 250,000 clones, 65% to 90% of them present only once. This specimen comes from a study of blood T cell repertoires in COVID-19. About the research overall: Specimens from acute and convalescent COVID-19 originated in the United States, Italy and Spain.

The TCR comes from a woman in her forties or fifties with acute COVID-19. The specimen sequenced was PBMCs or T cells enriched from blood (not recorded which). The V and J genes are TRBV15 and TRBJ2-7; the D gene is possibly TRBD1 (5 bases). CDR3 nucleotide sequence: TGTGCCACCAGCGAGGACACCTACGAGCAGTACTTC. The encoded protein is CATSEDTYEQYF.